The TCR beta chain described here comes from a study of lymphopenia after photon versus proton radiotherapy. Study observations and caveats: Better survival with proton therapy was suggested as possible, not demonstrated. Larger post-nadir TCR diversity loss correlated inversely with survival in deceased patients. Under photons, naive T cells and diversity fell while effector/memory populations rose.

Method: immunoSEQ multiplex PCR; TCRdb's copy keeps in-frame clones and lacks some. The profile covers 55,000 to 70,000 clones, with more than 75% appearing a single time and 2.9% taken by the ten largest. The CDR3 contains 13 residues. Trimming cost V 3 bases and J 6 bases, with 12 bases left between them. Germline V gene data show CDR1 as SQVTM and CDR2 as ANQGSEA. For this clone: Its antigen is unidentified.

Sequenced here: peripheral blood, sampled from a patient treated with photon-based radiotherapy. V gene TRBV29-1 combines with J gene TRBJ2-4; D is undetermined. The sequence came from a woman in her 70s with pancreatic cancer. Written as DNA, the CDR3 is TGCAGCGTTGAGTCAGGCACCCTAAACATTCAGTACTTC. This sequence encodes CSVESGTLNIQYF.